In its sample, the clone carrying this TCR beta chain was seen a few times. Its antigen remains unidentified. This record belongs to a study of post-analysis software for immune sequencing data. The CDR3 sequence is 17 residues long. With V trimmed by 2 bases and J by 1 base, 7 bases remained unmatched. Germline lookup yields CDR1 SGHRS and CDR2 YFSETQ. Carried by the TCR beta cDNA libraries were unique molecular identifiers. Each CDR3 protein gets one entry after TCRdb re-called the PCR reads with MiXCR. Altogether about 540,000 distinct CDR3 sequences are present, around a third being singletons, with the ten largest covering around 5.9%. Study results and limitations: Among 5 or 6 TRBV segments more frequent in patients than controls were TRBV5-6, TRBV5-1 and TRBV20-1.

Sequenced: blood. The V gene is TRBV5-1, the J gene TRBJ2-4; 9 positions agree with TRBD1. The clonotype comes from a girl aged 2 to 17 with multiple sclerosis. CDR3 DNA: TGCGCCAGCAGCTTTTCCTCCGGGACAGGGGCCAAAAACATTCAGTACTTC. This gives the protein CASSFSSGTGAKNIQYF.